One sample yielded the 30 T cell receptor beta chains listed below, sequenced in a study of blood T cell repertoires in COVID-19. Data came from immunoSEQ multiplex PCR; TCRdb stores just in-frame clones and leaves some out. The data contain approximately 300,000 clones, around nine tenths of them singletons. Sequencing input: PBMCs or T cells enriched from blood (not recorded which). These receptors came from a woman aged 18-35 years who had recovered from COVID-19.

The rearrangement links TRBV11-2 to TRBJ1-1; D gene unclear. Germline assignment: CDR1 SGHAT and CDR2 FQNNGV. Trimming removed 6 bases from V and 5 bases from J, with 13 bases in between. The CDR3 extends over 13 amino acids. CDR3: CASRFIYETEAFF. Here the CDR3 DNA reads TGTGCCAGCAGGTTTATTTATGAGACTGAAGCTTTCTTT.

The gene calls are TRBV11-2 and TRBJ1-5, with D unresolved. CDR1 and CDR2 from the germline V gene are SGHAT and FQNNGV. This CDR3 spans 14 amino acids. Trimming stripped 0 bases from V and 3 bases from J, with 6 bases between. The CDR3 DNA reads TGTGCCAGCAGCTTAGATGGCTTCAATCAGCCCCAGCATTTT. Amino acids: CASSLDGFNQPQHF.

V gene TRBV28 combines with J gene TRBJ1-4; possibly TRBD1 for D (5 bases). This CDR3 region has 16 residues. With 3 bases removed from V and 5 bases from J, the gap between germline ends came to 16 bases. Germline assignment: CDR1 MDHEN and CDR2 SYDVKM. CDR3 sequence (DNA): TGTGCCAGCAGTTTGAGGGCGGGGGGATGGAATGAAAAACTGTTTTTT. Translating gives CASSLRAGGWNEKLFF.

The chain carries TRBV30 and TRBJ2-5; a possible D gene is TRBD2 (6 bases). CDR1 and CDR2 (germline): GTSNPN, SVGIG (reference sequence). The CDR3 has 13 amino acids. Trimming stripped 2 bases from V and 1 base from J, with 8 bases between. The CDR3 reads CAWSPGSQETQYF. The CDR3 nucleotides read TGTGCCTGGAGTCCCGGGAGCCAAGAGACCCAGTACTTC.

This clone was found once. The V call is TRBV18, the J call TRBJ1-6; D call uncertain. Germline loops: CDR1 KGHSH, CDR2 LQKENI. The CDR3 loop spans 14 amino acids. Trimming took 8 bases from V and 7 from J, leaving 15 bases between them. CDR3 DNA sequence: TGTGCCAGCAGAACAGACAAAAGCAATTCACCCCTCCACTTT. Translation: CASRTDKSNSPLHF.

The chain is built from TRBV6-1 and TRBJ1-2; D gene ambiguous. The CDR3 consists of 17 residues. Germline lookup yields CDR1 MNHNS and CDR2 SASEGT. Trimming took 2 bases from V and 4 from J, leaving 20 bases between them. For the CDR3, the DNA is TGTGCCAGCAGTGAATGGACGGGGAGACTCCACGCCTATGGCTACACCTTC. As protein: CASSEWTGRLHAYGYTF.

The chain carries TRBV28 and TRBJ1-5; TRBD1 agrees at 8 bases. Trimming at V came to 7 bases and at J to 4 bases, leaving 12 bases not matched to a gene. CDR3 length equals 16 residues. Germline CDR1 is MDHEN and CDR2 is SYDVKM. The CDR3 DNA reads as TGTGCCAGCAAACATGGGGACAGGTTTTTTAATCAGCCCCAGCATTTT. Encoded protein: CASKHGDRFFNQPQHF.

The chain uses TRBV28 and TRBJ2-7; D possibly corresponds to TRBD2 (5 bases). CDR1 and CDR2 (germline): MDHEN, SYDVKM. V lost 7 bases and J 2 bases, leaving 9 bases between the germline ends. This CDR3 is 12 amino acids long. CDR3 sequence (DNA): TGTGCCAGCACCGCCGGGGCCTACGAGCAGTACTTC. The encoded protein is CASTAGAYEQYF.

The chain is built from TRBV7-9 and TRBJ1-3; D possibly corresponds to TRBD1 (5 bases). The CDR3 loop spans 16 amino acids. CDR1 is SEHNR and CDR2 is FQNEAQ in the germline V gene (reference sequence). The ends were cut back, 4 bases at V and 4 bases at J, with 17 bases in the middle. The CDR3 DNA follows: TGTGCCAGCAGCTCACAGGCCTCTGGGCCAGGAAACACCATATATTTT. Encoded protein: CASSSQASGPGNTIYF.

This clone was found a few times. The rearrangement uses TRBV30 and TRBJ1-1; D uncertain. The ends were cut back, 1 base at V and 0 bases at J, with 15 bases in the middle. Germline V gene lookup returns CDR1 GTSNPN and CDR2 SVGIG (reference sequence). This CDR3 spans 16 amino acids. CDR3 DNA: TGTGCCTGGAGTGGAAGTTCGGTGGGCTTGAACACTGAAGCTTTCTTT. Protein: CAWSGSSVGLNTEAFF.

The chain has TRBV6-2 or TRBV6-3 and TRBJ2-1, with 9 positions matching TRBD1. CDR3 length: 17 residues. The germline gives CDR1 MNHEY, CDR2 SVGEGT. Trimming cost V 0 bases and J 7 bases; bases outside gene matches: 10. CDR3 in DNA: TGTGCCAGCAGTTACTCGAGTTCGACAGGGGGATATAATGAGCAGTTCTTC. Its protein product is CASSYSSSTGGYNEQFF.

The rearrangement uses TRBV19 and TRBJ1-4; 8 nucleotides agree with TRBD1. The CDR3 is 15 amino acids. Trimming removed 7 bases from V and 4 bases from J; junction bases left unmatched: 8. The germline V gene encodes CDR1 LNHDA and CDR2 SQIVND (reference sequence). CDR3 sequence: CASTLRGLLNEKLFF. In nucleotides, the CDR3 is TGTGCCAGTACCCTCAGGGGGCTCCTTAATGAAAAACTGTTTTTT.

The CDR3 DNA sequence: TGTGCCACCAGTGACAGCGGGACCTCTGGAAACACCATATATTTT. It encodes CATSDSGTSGNTIYF. This chain uses TRBV24-1 with TRBJ1-3, with a weak D call TRBD1 (5 bases). The germline V and J ends were trimmed by 4 bases and 0 bases, with 9 bases remaining between them. This CDR3 region has 15 residues. Germline V gene data show CDR1 as KGHDR and CDR2 as SFDVKD.

The rearrangement links TRBV3-1 (or the pseudogene TRBV3-2) to TRBJ1-1, with D unclear. CDR1 and CDR2 (germline): LGHDT, YNNKEL (reference sequence). The CDR3 spans 14 residues. The V end lost 0 bases, the J end lost 1 base, and 6 bases lay between the germline ends. The CDR3 is CASSQESGNTEAFF. In DNA, the CDR3 is TGTGCCAGCAGCCAAGAGTCAGGGAACACTGAAGCTTTCTTT.

The chain employs TRBV11-3 and TRBJ2-2, with D perhaps matching TRBD2 (5 bases). The CDR3 has 16 residues. Germline V lookup: CDR1 SGHNT, CDR2 YENEEA. Trimming shortened V by 5 bases and J by 2 bases, and 15 bases separated the two germline ends. CDR3 DNA sequence: TGTGCCAGCAGCGCAGCGCGAGGGCCAAACACCGGGGAGCTGTTTTTT. This sequence encodes CASSAARGPNTGELFF. The variable domain in full, with the rest retrieved from reference TRBV11-3 and TRBJ2-2, is EAGVVQSPRYKIIEKKQPVAFWCNPISGHNTLYWYLQNLGQGPELLIRYENEEAVDDSQLPKDRFSAERLKGVDSTLKIQPAELGDSAVYLCASSAARGPNTGELFFGEGSRLTVL.

The rearrangement uses TRBV5-1 and TRBJ2-5, with D possibly matching TRBD1 (6 bases). V was cut by 2 bases and J by 2 bases, with 13 bases left in between. The CDR3 runs to 15 residues. The germline V gene encodes CDR1 SGHRS and CDR2 YFSETQ. CDR3 loop: CASSFAGTRQETQYF. CDR3 coding DNA: TGCGCCAGCAGCTTCGCAGGGACACGTCAAGAGACCCAGTACTTC.

The V and J genes are TRBV9 and TRBJ2-7, with TRBD2 matching over 14 bases. This CDR3 is 16 amino acids long. V was clipped by 0 bases and J by 2 bases; unmatched bases: 1. CDR1 and CDR2 from the germline V gene are SGDLS and YYNGEE. CDR3 bases: TGTGCCAGCAGCGTAGGGGGACTAGCGGGGGCCTACGAGCAGTACTTC. Its protein product is CASSVGGLAGAYEQYF.

The gene calls are TRBV19 and TRBJ1-1, with D perhaps TRBD1 (5 bases). The length of the CDR3 is 16 residues. The V end was cut by 6 bases, the J end by 3 bases, with 20 bases between. Germline V CDR1 and CDR2: LNHDA, SQIVND (reference sequence). The CDR3 loop reads CASSTDRAGTHTEAFF. Here the CDR3 DNA reads TGTGCCAGTAGCACAGATCGGGCGGGGACCCACACTGAAGCTTTCTTT.

J is TRBJ1-2 and V is TRBV21-1. TRBV21-1 is a pseudogene locus. The CDR3 consists of 15 residues. The CDR3 nucleotides are TGTGCCAGCAGCAAACCAATGCGGGCTAACTATGGCTACACCTTC. Its translation: CASSKPMRANYGYTF.

The rearrangement uses TRBV19 and TRBJ1-4; D may be TRBD1 (5 bases). Germline assignment: CDR1 LNHDA and CDR2 SQIVND (reference sequence). V was shortened by 6 bases and J by 4 bases, with 12 bases between the two germline ends. The CDR3 loop spans 14 amino acids. The CDR3 DNA reads as TGTGCCAGTAGCGCTTGGCAGGGTAATGAAAAACTGTTTTTT. Protein sequence: CASSAWQGNEKLFF.

The J gene is TRBJ2-3, the V gene TRBV3-1 (or the pseudogene TRBV3-2); D might be TRBD2 (6 bases). From germline, CDR1 is LGHDT and CDR2 YNNKEL (reference sequence). This CDR3 is 16 amino acids long. V was cut by 0 bases and J by 3 bases, with 13 bases left in between. CDR3 DNA sequence: TGTGCCAGCAGCCAAGATCCGGGAGTCAAGACAGATACGCAGTATTTT. Translated: CASSQDPGVKTDTQYF.

The rearrangement uses TRBV7-8 and TRBJ2-7, with D perhaps TRBD1 (5 bases). V dropped 5 bases and J dropped 7 bases, with 18 bases sitting between them. This CDR3 comprises 14 residues. The germline CDR1 and CDR2 sequences are SGHVS and FQNEAQ. CDR3 sequence (DNA): TGTGCCAGCAGCACCAGGGAAAAATTCAGGGAGCAGTACTTC. Translated, it gives CASSTREKFREQYF.

The chain recombines TRBV10-3 with TRBJ2-7; D is possibly TRBD2 (6 bases). The CDR3 extends over 12 amino acids. Trimming pared 11 bases from V and 2 bases from J, leaving 13 bases between. Per the germline V gene, CDR1 is ENHRY and CDR2 is SYGVKD. The chain's CDR3 is CAVGTSTYEQYF. The CDR3 nucleotides are TGTGCCGTCGGGACTTCGACCTACGAGCAGTACTTC.

V and J are TRBV30 and TRBJ2-7; D is perhaps TRBD2 (6 bases). The CDR3 loop spans 12 amino acids. Trimming left V 0 bases short and J 4 bases short, with 7 bases between. Germline-derived CDR1 and CDR2 are GTSNPN and SVGIG (reference sequence). CDR3 sequence (DNA): TGTGCCTGGAGTGTTGGGGGGTACGAGCAGTACTTC. This encodes CAWSVGGYEQYF.

The chain employs TRBV2 and TRBJ1-6, with D perhaps TRBD1 (5 bases). Trimming removed 2 bases from V and 11 bases from J, with 19 bases in between. The germline V gene has CDR1 SNHLY and CDR2 FYNNEI. This CDR3 is built from 16 residues. The CDR3 here is CASSEIGTPGRAPLHF. In DNA, the CDR3 is TGTGCCAGCAGTGAAATAGGGACCCCGGGGAGGGCACCCCTCCACTTT. The variable domain in full, completed from reference TRBV2 and TRBJ1-6, reads EPEVTQTPSHQVTQMGQEVILRCVPISNHLYFYWYRQILGQKVEFLVSFYNNEISEKSEIFDDQFSVERPDGSNFTLKIRSTKLEDSAMYFCASSEIGTPGRAPLHFGNGTRLTVT.

CDR3 sequence reads: CASSGLAGMNTGELFF. CDR3 DNA sequence: TGTGCCAGCAGCGGACTAGCGGGGATGAACACCGGGGAGCTGTTTTTT. The chain combines TRBV27 with TRBJ2-2; 12 bases fit TRBD2. CDR1 is MNHEY and CDR2 is SMNVEV in the germline V gene (reference sequence). V shed 6 bases, J shed 1 base, and the junction held 3 bases outside the gene matches. CDR3 length equals 16 residues.

The chain couples TRBV10-2 to TRBJ1-2; D is possibly TRBD1 (5 bases). In germline, CDR1 is WSHSY, CDR2 SAAADI. Between the trimmed V and J ends, which lost 0 bases and 3 bases, there was a span of 14 bases. CDR3 length: 16 amino acids. The CDR3 coding sequence is TGCGCCAGCAGTGAGTCCAGAGGACGGGGGGACTATGGCTACACCTTC. Translation: CASSESRGRGDYGYTF.

This sequence joins TRBV3-1 (or the pseudogene TRBV3-2) and TRBJ2-5; possibly TRBD1 for D (6 bases). Looked up from germline, CDR1 is LGHDT and CDR2 is YNNKEL (reference sequence). V was cut by 10 bases and J by 5 bases, with 20 bases left in between. The CDR3 covers 14 residues. The CDR3 loop is CATIPRGPWETQYF. CDR3 nucleotide sequence: TGTGCCACCATACCCAGGGGCCCTTGGGAGACCCAGTACTTC.

The V gene is TRBV28, the J gene TRBJ2-7; the D gene is possibly TRBD1 (5 bases). The CDR3 spans 16 residues. CDR1 MDHEN and CDR2 SYDVKM come from the germline V gene. V lost 2 bases and J lost 2, with 16 bases in between. CDR3 coding DNA: TGTGCCAGCAGTTTAGGATTTCACGGACAACCCTACGAGCAGTACTTC. Translating gives CASSLGFHGQPYEQYF.

The V gene is TRBV3-1 (or the pseudogene TRBV3-2), the J gene TRBJ1-2; TRBD1 matches 7 bases. CDR3 length: 13 amino acids. Germline CDR1 is LGHDT and CDR2 is YNNKEL (reference sequence). V shed 1 base, J shed 4 bases, and the junction held 0 bases outside the gene matches. The CDR3 region has the DNA TGTGCCAGCAGCCAAGGGGACAGCTATGGCTACACCTTC. It specifies CASSQGDSYGYTF.